What follows are 25 T cell receptor beta chains derived from one specimen sequenced in a study of cytomegalovirus exposure and HLA in healthy donors. Amplification used 60 Vbeta primers and 13 Jbeta primers. Generated by immunoSEQ multiplex PCR, the TCRdb table keeps only in-frame clones and is missing some. This table has a few hundred thousand clones, about 80% appearing once. What was sequenced was PBMCs. These receptors were taken from a woman in her fifties or sixties in good health and CMV-seropositive.

The chain uses TRBV6-5 and TRBJ1-2, with D perhaps matching TRBD1 (6 bases). This CDR3 contains 14 residues. The V and J ends lost 7 bases and 3 bases respectively, with 15 bases between them. CDR1 MNHEY and CDR2 SVGAGI come from the germline V gene. This CDR3 reads CASMGGPWDYGYTF. CDR3 DNA: TGTGCCAGCATGGGGGGGCCTTGGGACTATGGCTACACCTTC.

This clone has only a few counts. The chain recombines TRBV6-1 with TRBJ2-3; TRBD2 matches 12 bases. The CDR3 runs 15 residues. Germline V gene lookup returns CDR1 MNHNS and CDR2 SASEGT. Trimming took 4 bases from V and 4 from J; bases not matched to a gene: 3. The CDR3 region is CASSVTSGGPDTQYF. The CDR3 nucleotides are TGTGCCAGCAGTGTAACTAGCGGGGGGCCAGATACGCAGTATTTT.

This chain connects TRBV4-3 to TRBJ2-7; 7 bases map to TRBD1. Germline values: CDR1 LGHNA, CDR2 YSLEER. The CDR3 extends over 17 amino acids. J was trimmed by 7 bases and V by 0 bases; bases with no gene match: 15. The CDR3 sequence: CASSQDGPGQISGEQYF. Here the CDR3 DNA reads TGCGCCAGCAGCCAAGACGGGCCGGGACAGATCTCCGGGGAGCAGTACTTC.

The chain links TRBV28 to TRBJ1-1; D remains ambiguous. The CDR3 covers 11 residues. V was cut by 3 bases and J by 4 bases, with 3 bases left in between. Germline lookup yields CDR1 MDHEN and CDR2 SYDVKM. The CDR3 region has the DNA TGTGCCAGCAGTTTCGGCACTGAAGCTTTCTTT. This gives the protein CASSFGTEAFF.

V gene TRBV4-2 combines with J gene TRBJ2-2, with TRBD2 as a possible D gene (6 bases). V was cut by 2 bases and J by 4 bases, with 11 bases left in between. CDR1 and CDR2 from the germline V gene are LGHNA and YNFKEQ. This CDR3 contains 15 residues. CDR3 amino acids: CASSQPGGGTGELFF. Written as DNA, the CDR3 is TGTGCCAGCAGCCAACCCGGGGGTGGCACCGGGGAGCTGTTTTTT.

The table lists this clone with a few counts. V is TRBV4-3 and J is TRBJ2-2, with D possibly being TRBD2 (5 bases). There are 15 residues in the CDR3. Trimming stripped 3 bases from V and 6 bases from J, with 14 bases between. The germline V gene has CDR1 LGHNA and CDR2 YSLEER. CDR3 nucleotide sequence: TGCGCCAGCAGCCAGGAAAGCGGCATCGCCGGGGAGCTGTTTTTT. Translated, it gives CASSQESGIAGELFF.

This clone was seen just once. The chain combines TRBV9 with TRBJ2-5; 9 nucleotides match TRBD2. Germline V gene lookup returns CDR1 SGDLS and CDR2 YYNGEE. The trim removed 0 bases at V and 2 bases at J, leaving 5 bases unmatched. The CDR3 is 16 residues long. In nucleotides, the CDR3 is TGTGCCAGCAGCGTAGGAAGCGGGGGGTTACAAGAGACCCAGTACTTC. This encodes CASSVGSGGLQETQYF.

The chain employs TRBV4-1 and TRBJ1-4; 9 bases are shared with TRBD1. The CDR3 contains 17 residues. Trimming took 3 bases from V and 0 from J; bases not matched to a gene: 5. CDR1 and CDR2 from the germline V gene are MGHRA and YSYEKL. This CDR3 reads CASSHRQGGATNEKLFF. CDR3 sequence (DNA): TGCGCCAGCAGCCATCGACAGGGGGGTGCAACTAATGAAAAACTGTTTTTT.

The V gene is TRBV4-1, the J gene TRBJ1-2; 7 positions match TRBD1. CDR1 and CDR2 from the germline V gene are MGHRA and YSYEKL. CDR3 length equals 16 residues. Trimming at V came to 0 bases and at J to 4 bases, leaving 8 bases not matched to a gene. The CDR3 loop is CASSQEKGGYGYGYTF. CDR3 coding DNA: TGCGCCAGCAGCCAAGAAAAAGGGGGCTATGGCTATGGCTACACCTTC.

The V gene is TRBV10-3, the J gene TRBJ1-3, with D hard to call. Trimming cost V 0 bases and J 0 bases, with 9 bases left between them. CDR1 is ENHRY, CDR2 SYGVKD, per germline. This CDR3 has 16 amino acids. The CDR3 region is CAISESYIFSGNTIYF. The CDR3 coding sequence is TGTGCCATCAGTGAGTCGTACATTTTCTCTGGAAACACCATATATTTT.

The chain couples TRBV19 to TRBJ2-5; possible D gene TRBD2, 6 bases. CDR3 length: 16 amino acids. Germline lookup yields CDR1 LNHDA and CDR2 SQIVND (reference sequence). The V and J ends lost 6 bases and 4 bases respectively, with 21 bases between them. The CDR3 loop is CASSPSRASGGETQYF. CDR3 nucleotides: TGTGCCAGTAGCCCGTCCAGGGCCTCCGGGGGAGAGACCCAGTACTTC. Full variable domain (outside the CDR3, taken from reference TRBV19 and TRBJ2-5): DGGITQSPKYLFRKEGQNVTLSCEQNLNHDAMYWYRQDPGQGLRLIYYSQIVNDFQKGDIAEGYSVSREKKESFPLTVTSAQKNPTAFYLCASSPSRASGGETQYFGPGTRLLVL.

The chain joins TRBV19 to TRBJ2-1; the D gene is possibly TRBD1 (6 bases). Trimming removed 6 bases at V and 4 bases at J, with 19 bases between. CDR1 and CDR2 (germline): LNHDA, SQIVND (reference sequence). The CDR3 length is 16 residues. Written as DNA, the CDR3 is TGTGCCAGTAGCCTGACAGGTGGATATACGTACAATGAGCAGTTCTTC. Its translation: CASSLTGGYTYNEQFF.

V usage is TRBV5-1 and J usage is TRBJ2-5, with 8 bases lining up with TRBD2. This CDR3 has 14 amino acids. Germline lookup yields CDR1 SGHRS and CDR2 YFSETQ. V was clipped by 3 bases and J by 5 bases; unmatched bases: 6. CDR3 protein: CASSSGLAGETQYF. Written as DNA, the CDR3 is TGCGCCAGCAGCTCTGGACTAGCAGGGGAGACCCAGTACTTC.

The chain couples TRBV6-6 to TRBJ2-7; D ambiguous. This CDR3 has 12 amino acids. The germline V and J ends were trimmed by 2 bases and 4 bases, with 6 bases remaining between them. Germline CDR1 MNHNY, CDR2 SVGAGI (reference sequence). This CDR3 is CASSYNTYEQYF. CDR3 nucleotides: TGTGCCAGCAGTTACAACACATACGAGCAGTACTTC.

This clone was counted once. The chain employs TRBV28 and TRBJ2-3; D perhaps matches TRBD1 (5 bases). The CDR3 covers 14 residues. Trimming pared 4 bases from V and 2 bases from J, leaving 10 bases between. The germline gives CDR1 MDHEN, CDR2 SYDVKM. CDR3 DNA sequence: TGTGCCAGCAGTTGGGGCAGGGTCACAGATACGCAGTATTTT. Residues: CASSWGRVTDTQYF.

The chain has TRBV6-4 and TRBJ2-1, with TRBD2 matching 12 bases. The CDR3 runs to 15 residues. CDR1 and CDR2 from the germline V gene are MRHNA and SNTAGT. The junction had 1 base not matched to a gene; V was cut back by 5 bases and J by 2 bases. The chain's CDR3 is CASSPSGGAYNEQFF. Here the CDR3 DNA reads TGTGCCAGCAGTCCTAGCGGGGGGGCCTACAATGAGCAGTTCTTC.

The chain employs TRBV7-2 and TRBJ1-5, with 7 nucleotides matching TRBD1. This CDR3 spans 14 amino acids. CDR1 is SGHTA and CDR2 is FQGNSA in the germline V gene. Losses at the gene ends were 3 bases for V and 10 bases for J; bases not matched to a gene: 9. This CDR3 reads CASSLGTAGGPQHF. CDR3 in DNA: TGTGCCAGCAGCTTGGGGACAGCCGGGGGACCCCAGCATTTT.

V usage is TRBV11-2 and J usage is TRBJ1-1; 8 bases map to TRBD1. The V gene end was trimmed by 4 bases and the J gene end by 4 bases; junction bases not matched to a gene: 14. The CDR3 is 17 amino acids. CDR1 and CDR2 (germline): SGHAT, FQNNGV. The CDR3, as DNA: TGTGCCAGCAGCTCCAGGGGGCAGGATCGCCGGGGCACTGAAGCTTTCTTT. This gives the protein CASSSRGQDRRGTEAFF.

This clone has a handful of counts. The V call is TRBV28, the J call TRBJ2-7; TRBD1 agrees at 10 bases. CDR3 length: 15 residues. With 2 bases clipped from V and 3 bases from J, the junction kept 4 bases outside the gene matches. Germline V gene data show CDR1 as MDHEN and CDR2 as SYDVKM. CDR3 region: CASSLSGTGVYEQYF. CDR3 nucleotides: TGTGCCAGCAGTTTAAGTGGGACAGGGGTCTACGAGCAGTACTTC.

CDR3 in DNA: TGTGCCAGCAGCCCTAGGCTTTCCCCAGGGGGCTCCTACGAGCAGTACTTC. This translates into CASSPRLSPGGSYEQYF. V is TRBV7-6 and J is TRBJ2-7; 7 bases agree with TRBD1. Germline V gene sequence: CDR1 SGHVS, CDR2 FNYEAQ. The CDR3 is 17 amino acids. Germline trimming cut 5 bases from V and 0 bases from J; bases unmatched to any gene: 13.

The V call is TRBV7-8, the J call TRBJ1-5, with TRBD1 identical over 7 bases. Germline V gene sequence: CDR1 SGHVS, CDR2 FQNEAQ. Losses at the gene ends were 5 bases for V and 6 bases for J; bases not matched to a gene: 13. This CDR3 has 16 residues. The CDR3 nucleotides read TGTGCCAGCAGCGGGGGAACCCCGCAGGGGGGTCAGCCCCAGCATTTT. Its protein product is CASSGGTPQGGQPQHF.

The V and J genes are TRBV2 and TRBJ1-5; TRBD1 matches 7 bases. CDR3 length: 15 residues. V was clipped by 6 bases and J by 0 bases; unmatched bases: 5. CDR1 is SNHLY and CDR2 is FYNNEI in the germline V gene. The CDR3 DNA follows: TGTGCCAGCAGCCGACAGGGAAATAGCAATCAGCCCCAGCATTTT. Translated: CASSRQGNSNQPQHF.

The J gene is TRBJ2-1, the V gene TRBV2; tentatively, D is TRBD1 (5 bases). The CDR3 is 15 residues long. Trimming shortened V by 3 bases and J by 6 bases, and 15 bases separated the two germline ends. Germline V gives CDR1 SNHLY, CDR2 FYNNEI. The CDR3 sequence: CASSDGDSAANEQFF. CDR3 DNA sequence: TGTGCCAGCAGTGATGGAGACAGCGCTGCCAATGAGCAGTTCTTC.

V gene TRBV5-1 combines with J gene TRBJ2-3, with 7 bases aligning to TRBD1. Looked up from germline, CDR1 is SGHRS and CDR2 is YFSETQ. The V and J ends lost 0 bases and 3 bases, in that order; junction bases with no gene match: 7. The length of the CDR3 is 16 residues. This CDR3 is CASSLDPTGTTDTQYF. Here the CDR3 DNA reads TGCGCCAGCAGCTTGGACCCGACAGGGACAACAGATACGCAGTATTTT. The full variable domain, with the rest looked up from reference TRBV5-1 and TRBJ2-3, is KAGVTQTPRYLIKTRGQQVTLSCSPISGHRSVSWYQQTPGQGLQFLFEYFSETQRNKGNFPGRFSGRQFSNSRSEMNVSTLELGDSALYLCASSLDPTGTTDTQYFGPGTRLTVL.

CDR3 nucleotides: TGTGCCAGCAGCTTAGCGGGGGGGCGCAATGAGCAGTTCTTC. It translates to CASSLAGGRNEQFF. J is TRBJ2-1 and V is TRBV11-3, with 8 bases aligning to TRBD2. The germline CDR1 and CDR2 sequences are SGHNT and YENEEA. CDR3 length equals 14 residues. After removal of 1 base from V and 6 bases from J, the junction contained 2 bases not matched to a gene.